Below are 9 T cell receptor beta chains sequenced from a single sample in a study of blood T cell repertoires in COVID-19. Assay: immunoSEQ multiplex PCR; the TCRdb copy retains only in-frame clones and omits some. The table shows over 110,000 clones, with 70% to 90% occurring only once. The sequenced sample consisted of peripheral blood. All receptors come from a human donor in a cohort sampled during active COVID-19.

The chain recombines TRBV7-3 with TRBJ2-4, with a weak D call TRBD2 (5 bases). Trimming took off 1 base at V and 8 bases at J, with 15 bases between the two ends. Germline loops: CDR1 SGHTA, CDR2 FQGTGA. This CDR3 region has 15 residues. CDR3 sequence: CASSLNPSPRDIQYF. The CDR3 bases are TGTGCCAGCAGCTTAAATCCTAGTCCGCGGGACATTCAGTACTTC. Full variable domain (rest looked up from reference TRBV7-3 and TRBJ2-4): GAGVSQTPSNKVTEKGKYVELRCDPISGHTALYWYRQSLGQGPEFLIYFQGTGAADDSGLPNDRFFAVRPEGSVSTLKIQRTERGDSAVYLCASSLNPSPRDIQYFGAGTRLSVL.

This chain links TRBV27 with TRBJ1-4, with TRBD1 identical over 7 bases. The J segment lost 8 bases and the V segment lost 9 bases, leaving 12 bases of the junction unmatched. This CDR3 spans 14 amino acids. Germline values: CDR1 MNHEY, CDR2 SMNVEV (reference sequence). The CDR3, as DNA: TGTGCCAGTGCCCTGACAGGGAGGAACGAAAAACTGTTTTTT. Its protein is CASALTGRNEKLFF.

V is TRBV4-1 and J is TRBJ2-5, with 8 positions matching TRBD2. The CDR3 spans 15 residues. Germline lookup yields CDR1 MGHRA and CDR2 YSYEKL. V was clipped by 4 bases and J by 5 bases; unmatched bases: 9. CDR3 nucleotides: TGCGCCAGCAGCCCCGGGGGGGCGGGCTGGGAGACCCAGTACTTC. Residues: CASSPGGAGWETQYF.

V and J are TRBV19 and TRBJ1-2, with 9 bases aligning to TRBD1. The CDR3 contains 13 residues. CDR1 is LNHDA, CDR2 SQIVND, per germline (reference sequence). V dropped 8 bases and J dropped 7; count of bases not matched to a gene: 8. In DNA form, the CDR3 reads TGTGCCAGTGGTACAGGGGGCGCAGGTGGCTACACCTTC. It encodes CASGTGGAGGYTF.

The V call is TRBV18, the J call TRBJ2-1, with 8 bases matching TRBD2. V lost 2 bases, J lost 5 bases, and 5 bases stayed unmatched. The CDR3 covers 15 residues. The V gene's germline CDR1 is KGHSH and CDR2 LQKENI. For the CDR3, the DNA is TGTGCCAGCTCACCAAAGCGGGGGCCTGACAATGAGCAGTTCTTC. Translated, it gives CASSPKRGPDNEQFF.

The rearrangement joins TRBV2 to TRBJ1-6, with 7 nucleotides matching TRBD1. V shed 6 bases, J shed 9 bases, and the junction held 8 bases outside the gene matches. Looked up from germline, CDR1 is SNHLY and CDR2 is FYNNEI. This CDR3 contains 14 residues. The CDR3 DNA reads TGTGCCAGCAGCTCCGACAGGGAAATTTCACCCCTCCACTTT. Translation gives CASSSDREISPLHF.

The V and J genes are TRBV4-3 and TRBJ2-3; 10 bases are shared with TRBD2. Trimming removed 5 bases from V and 2 bases from J; junction bases left unmatched: 4. Germline V gene lookup returns CDR1 LGHNA and CDR2 YSLEER. The CDR3 covers 15 residues. This chain's CDR3 is CASSALAGVTDTQYF. The CDR3 DNA is TGCGCCAGCAGCGCCCTAGCGGGGGTCACAGATACGCAGTATTTT.

The gene calls are TRBV20-1 and TRBJ1-3; D is unclear. The CDR3 consists of 11 residues. The germline V and J ends were trimmed by 0 bases and 7 bases, with 4 bases remaining between them. Germline CDR1 DFQATT, CDR2 SNEGSKA (reference sequence). The CDR3 nucleotides read TGCAGTGCTAGAGATCCGAACACCATATATTTT. Translation: CSARDPNTIYF.

This chain connects TRBV10-3 to TRBJ2-7, with 8 positions matching TRBD1. V lost 6 bases, J lost 5 bases, and 6 bases stayed unmatched. CDR3 length: 13 amino acids. Per the germline V gene, CDR1 is ENHRY and CDR2 is SYGVKD. As DNA, the CDR3 is TGTGCCATCAGCCGGACAGGGTGGGACGAGCAGTACTTC. Translation: CAISRTGWDEQYF.